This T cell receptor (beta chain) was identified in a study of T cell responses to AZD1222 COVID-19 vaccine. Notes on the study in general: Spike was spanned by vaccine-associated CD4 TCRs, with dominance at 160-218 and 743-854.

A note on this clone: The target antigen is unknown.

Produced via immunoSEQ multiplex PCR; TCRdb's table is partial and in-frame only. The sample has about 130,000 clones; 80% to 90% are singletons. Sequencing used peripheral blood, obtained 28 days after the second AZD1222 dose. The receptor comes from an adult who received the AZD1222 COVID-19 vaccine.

The CDR3 DNA is TGTGCCAGCTCAGGGATCGGCAATCAGCCCCAGCATTTT. This sequence encodes CASSGIGNQPQHF. The rearrangement links TRBV18 to TRBJ1-5; D remains ambiguous. V dropped 5 bases and J dropped 2 bases, with 7 bases sitting between them. The germline gives CDR1 KGHSH, CDR2 LQKENI. The CDR3 extends over 13 amino acids.